This TCR beta chain was identified in a study of blood T cell repertoires in COVID-19. CDR1 SGHTA and CDR2 FQGNSA come from the germline V gene. The germline V and J ends were trimmed by 6 bases and 5 bases, with 22 bases remaining between them. The CDR3 sequence is 16 residues long. The method was immunoSEQ multiplex PCR; TCRdb's version includes in-frame clones alone and lacks a portion of them. The sample contains over 30,000 clones, around 87% of which appear only once. This TCR derives from a man in his 70s with acute or convalescent COVID-19. Sequenced sample: peripheral blood. The V call is TRBV7-2, the J call TRBJ1-1; the D gene is possibly TRBD1 (5 bases). CDR3 residues: CASRASVDTLRTEAFF. CDR3 DNA: TGTGCCAGCAGGGCGAGTGTGGACACCCTTAGGACTGAAGCTTTCTTT.